Below are 20 T cell receptor beta chains sequenced from a single sample in a study of T cells in Graves' hyperthyroidism and ophthalmopathy. The TCR beta CDR3 regions underwent amplification using RNA transcripts as the source. Initially, a first-round RT-PCR of the TCR CDR3 employed the HTBI primer set. TCRdb itself ran the multiplex PCR reads through MiXCR, one entry per CDR3 protein. The sample lists roughly 290,000 distinct CDR3 sequences; approximately 12% were seen once. Sequencing was done on a sample of blood. The origin of the receptors is a woman aged 25 to 39 with Graves' hyperthyroidism that later progressed to Graves' ophthalmopathy.

The table lists this clonotype with many counts. The gene calls are TRBV9 and TRBJ2-3, with no clear D. Per germline, CDR1 SGDLS and CDR2 YYNGEE. The V end was cut by 0 bases, the J end by 1 base, with 12 bases between. The CDR3 spans 16 residues. DNA of the CDR3: TGTGCCAGCAGCGTAGGGGCCAGCGCCCGCACAGATACGCAGTATTTT. It yields the protein CASSVGASARTDTQYF. The full variable domain, rest sourced from reference TRBV9 and TRBJ2-3, is DSGVTQTPKHLITATGQRVTLRCSPRSGDLSVYWYQQSLDQGLQFLIQYYNGEERAKGNILERFSAQQFPDLHSELNLSSLELGDSALYFCASSVGASARTDTQYFGPGTRLTVL.

The sample holds many counts of this clonotype. The genes are TRBV2 and TRBJ1-6; no clear D. This CDR3 has 14 amino acids. Germline CDR1 and CDR2: SNHLY and FYNNEI. Trimming stripped 4 bases from V and 4 bases from J, with 8 bases between. The CDR3 region has the DNA TGTGCCAGCAGTGGGGCTGCTTATAATTCACCCCTCCACTTT. The encoded protein is CASSGAAYNSPLHF.

This clonotype was seen ten or more times. V usage is TRBV10-3 and J usage is TRBJ2-7, with 14 bases lining up with TRBD2. CDR1 and CDR2 (germline): ENHRY, SYGVKD. CDR3 length: 15 amino acids. After removal of 3 bases from V and 6 bases from J, the junction contained 4 bases not matched to a gene. The CDR3 nucleotides read TGTGCCATCAGTGACCCGGGACTAGCGGGAGTCGAGCAGTACTTC. Protein product: CAISDPGLAGVEQYF.

This clonotype has at least ten counts. The V gene is TRBV6-5, the J gene TRBJ2-7; a possible D gene is TRBD2 (6 bases). V was clipped by 0 bases and J by 3 bases, with 15 bases between them. The CDR3 is made up of 16 amino acids. The germline V gene has CDR1 MNHEY and CDR2 SVGAGI. CDR3: CASSYSSIAAHYEQYF. The CDR3 DNA reads as TGTGCCAGCAGTTACTCGTCCATAGCGGCTCACTACGAGCAGTACTTC.

In this sample, this clonotype turned up many times. The rearrangement joins TRBV2 to TRBJ1-3; a possible D gene is TRBD1 (5 bases). Germline loops: CDR1 SNHLY, CDR2 FYNNEI. Trimming shortened V by 4 bases and J by 0 bases, and 13 bases separated the two germline ends. CDR3 length: 16 amino acids. The CDR3 loop is CASSVGGTVSGNTIYF. Here the CDR3 DNA reads TGTGCCAGCAGTGTAGGTGGGACGGTCTCTGGAAACACCATATATTTT.

Many counts were recorded for this clonotype. This sequence joins TRBV3-1 and TRBJ2-2; 10 nucleotides agree with TRBD2. Germline-derived CDR1 and CDR2 are LGHDT and YNNKEL (reference sequence). This CDR3 region has 17 residues. V dropped 1 base and J dropped 6; count of bases not matched to a gene: 8. CDR3 bases: TGTGCCAGCAGCCAAGGGCTAGCGGGAGATATTTCCGGGGAGCTGTTTTTT. It encodes CASSQGLAGDISGELFF.

At least ten counts were recorded for this clonotype. The rearrangement joins TRBV6-1 to TRBJ2-1; D tentatively fits TRBD1 or TRBD2 (6 bases each). Trimming stripped 8 bases from V and 6 bases from J, with 14 bases between. The germline V gene encodes CDR1 MNHNS and CDR2 SASEGT. This CDR3 has 13 residues. The CDR3 sequence is CASGRGVGNEQFF. CDR3 bases: TGTGCCAGCGGAAGGGGGGTGGGCAATGAGCAGTTCTTC.

This clonotype was observed at least ten times. The chain employs TRBV12-3 or TRBV12-4 and TRBJ2-3, with D perhaps being TRBD1 or TRBD2 (6 bases each). Between the trimmed V and J ends, which lost 6 bases and 2 bases, there was a span of 15 bases. The CDR3 contains 15 residues. The CDR3 DNA follows: TGTGCCAGCAGGAGTAAGGAGGGGGTCACAGATACGCAGTATTTT. Translated, it gives CASRSKEGVTDTQYF.

This clonotype was picked up many times. The chain joins TRBV6-2 or TRBV6-3 to TRBJ2-7; D is undetermined. CDR1 is MNHEY and CDR2 is SVGEGT in the germline V gene. This CDR3 is built from 14 residues. Trimming shortened V by 5 bases and J by 2 bases, and 13 bases separated the two germline ends. CDR3: CASSGALGTYEQYF. The CDR3 bases are TGTGCCAGCAGTGGAGCTCTAGGGACCTACGAGCAGTACTTC.

The gene calls are TRBV7-9 and TRBJ2-1; D gene uncertain. The V gene's germline CDR1 is SEHNR and CDR2 FQNEAQ (reference sequence). Trimming took off 5 bases at V and 4 bases at J, with 18 bases between the two ends. The CDR3 is 16 amino acids. DNA for the CDR3: TGTGCCAGCAGCGCGACAACTAAATTGGGTTACAATGAGCAGTTCTTC. Protein: CASSATTKLGYNEQFF.

This clonotype appeared many times. This rearrangement joins TRBV7-2 to TRBJ2-5; 7 bases align to TRBD2. This CDR3 has 15 amino acids. Germline CDR1 SGHTA, CDR2 FQGNSA. The J segment lost 5 bases and the V segment lost 1 base, leaving 7 bases of the junction unmatched. The CDR3 loop is CASSLDPAGVETQYF. The CDR3 region has the DNA TGTGCCAGCAGCTTAGATCCCGCGGGAGTGGAGACCCAGTACTTC.

This chain connects TRBV5-1 to TRBJ2-2; possible D gene TRBD2, 6 bases. Germline assignment: CDR1 SGHRS and CDR2 YFSETQ. V lost 2 bases to trimming and J lost 4 bases, with 18 bases between them. The CDR3 is 17 residues long. CDR3 loop: CASSFRDQREVTGELFF. The CDR3 bases are TGCGCCAGCAGCTTCCGGGACCAAAGGGAGGTCACCGGGGAGCTGTTTTTT.

CDR3 nucleotide sequence: TGTGCCAGCAGCAGACGGGGACAGGGTTACGGCTACACCTTC. Residues: CASSRRGQGYGYTF. This sequence joins TRBV5-4 and TRBJ1-2; TRBD1 matches 9 bases. V gave up 4 bases and J gave up 8 bases; unmatched junction bases: 9. This CDR3 region has 14 residues. Germline V gene data show CDR1 as SGHNT and CDR2 as YYREEE (reference sequence).

V gene TRBV4-1 combines with J gene TRBJ2-1; 10 bases fit TRBD2. The germline CDR1 and CDR2 sequences are MGHRA and YSYEKL. J lost 9 bases, V lost 0 bases, and 5 bases had no gene match. The CDR3 consists of 15 residues. The CDR3 loop reads CASSQEGLAGAEQFF. Here the CDR3 DNA reads TGCGCCAGCAGCCAAGAAGGGCTAGCGGGAGCTGAGCAGTTCTTC.

This clonotype has only one observation. The J gene is TRBJ1-1, the V gene TRBV7-2; D gene unclear. CDR1 and CDR2 (germline): SGHTA, FQGNSA. The CDR3 contains 16 residues. V lost 1 base, J lost 4 bases, and 16 bases lay in between. CDR3 loop: CASSLVDTRCGTEAFF. DNA for the CDR3: TGTGCCAGCAGCTTAGTTGACACACGATGTGGCACTGAAGCTTTCTTT.

V and J are TRBV5-1 and TRBJ2-5; D is possibly TRBD2 (6 bases). Per the germline V gene, CDR1 is SGHRS and CDR2 is YFSETQ. The length of the CDR3 is 14 residues. Trimming took off 6 bases at V and 4 bases at J, with 16 bases between the two ends. CDR3 DNA sequence: TGCGCCAGCAATGGGGCGGGAACGGGAGAGACCCAGTACTTC. This encodes CASNGAGTGETQYF. Looking up the rest from reference TRBV5-1 and TRBJ2-5 gives the full variable domain: KAGVTQTPRYLIKTRGQQVTLSCSPISGHRSVSWYQQTPGQGLQFLFEYFSETQRNKGNFPGRFSGRQFSNSRSEMNVSTLELGDSALYLCASNGAGTGETQYFGPGTRLLVL.

This rearrangement joins TRBV19 to TRBJ2-1; 11 positions match TRBD2. Germline V gene data show CDR1 as LNHDA and CDR2 as SQIVND (reference sequence). CDR3 length: 15 amino acids. V dropped 1 base and J dropped 12; count of bases not matched to a gene: 8. CDR3 residues: CASSIGSGRAFGQFF. CDR3 DNA sequence: TGTGCCAGTAGTATAGGTAGCGGGAGGGCCTTTGGGCAGTTCTTC.

In its sample, this clonotype was seen many times. The chain couples TRBV28 to TRBJ1-3; D is ambiguous. The CDR3 runs 15 residues. Germline CDR1 reads MDHEN; CDR2 reads SYDVKM. V lost 5 bases, J lost 4 bases, and 15 bases lay in between. CDR3 loop: CASSQQTLRGNTIYF. CDR3 bases: TGTGCCAGCAGTCAGCAGACCCTTCGCGGAAACACCATATATTTT.

V and J are TRBV7-6 and TRBJ1-2, with 9 bases aligning to TRBD1. This CDR3 spans 15 amino acids. J gave up 4 bases and V 5 bases, and 8 bases lay outside the gene matches. Germline CDR1 is SGHVS and CDR2 is FNYEAQ. CDR3 in amino acids: CASSPTGQGIYGYTF. The DNA for the CDR3 is TGTGCCAGCAGCCCTACGGGACAGGGTATCTATGGCTACACCTTC.

This clonotype was observed a handful of times. The chain joins TRBV15 to TRBJ2-2; 8 bases fit TRBD1. V lost 3 bases to trimming and J lost 5 bases; unmatched junction nucleotides: 8. Germline CDR1 and CDR2: LNHNV and YYDKDF (reference sequence). The CDR3 has 16 residues. The CDR3 DNA sequence: TGTGCCACCAGCAGTCCGGGACAGGAGTTTACCGGGGAGCTGTTTTTT. The encoded protein is CATSSPGQEFTGELFF.